The present entry profiles one T cell receptor (beta chain) with its context. Isolated RNA was reverse transcribed into cDNA used as the sequencing template. Produced via immunoSEQ multiplex PCR; TCRdb's table is partial and in-frame only. Here the sample spans 75,000 to 85,000 clones, around 66% being singletons. This specimen comes from a study of CD8+ T cells in alopecia areata. Described treatment: oral pan-JAK inhibitor, 5-10 mg twice daily. CDR3 length: 15 amino acids. Germline V gene lookup returns CDR1 MNHNS and CDR2 SASEGT. The V end was cut by 5 bases, the J end by 4 bases, with 18 bases between.

This clonotype originated in a human donor with alopecia areata. The chain employs TRBV6-1 and TRBJ2-7; possibly TRBD1 for D (6 bases). The material sequenced was CD8+ T cells sorted from blood, taken at week 24, from a patient treated with tofacitinib. The CDR3, as DNA: TGTGCCAGCAGTACCTCTTTCGGGACACCTTACGAGCAGTACTTC. Protein sequence: CASSTSFGTPYEQYF.